A single sample is the source of the 6 T cell receptor beta chains below, sequenced in a study of cytomegalovirus exposure and HLA in healthy donors. Both 60 Vbeta primers and 13 Jbeta primers went into the PCR. Clones were sequenced by immunoSEQ multiplex PCR, and TCRdb holds only the in-frame ones, with some missing. The table has some 120,000 clones, over 75% seen once. Sequencing was done on a sample of PBMCs. The receptors shown here come from a middle-aged man in good health and CMV-seronegative.

About this clone itself: The same CDR3 arises from other DNA sequences in this sample as well. The chain has TRBV19 and TRBJ2-5; 8 nucleotides line up with TRBD1. The CDR3 contains 14 residues. The V segment lost 4 bases and the J segment 4 bases; nucleotides outside the gene matches: 5. Germline V gene sequence: CDR1 LNHDA, CDR2 SQIVND (reference sequence). The CDR3 nucleotides are TGTGCCAGTAGTAACCTGGACAGGGCAGAGACCCAGTACTTC. This encodes CASSNLDRAETQYF.

This clone was picked up one time. The J gene is TRBJ1-5, the V gene TRBV27, with 7 bases matching TRBD1. The CDR3 runs 14 residues. J gave up 7 bases and V 3 bases, and 6 bases lay outside the gene matches. Germline values: CDR1 MNHEY, CDR2 SMNVEV (reference sequence). The CDR3 nucleotides read TGTGCCAGCAGTTTGAAGGGGGCAGGACAGCCCCAGCATTTT. It yields the protein CASSLKGAGQPQHF.

V is TRBV7-2 and J is TRBJ1-6; D call uncertain. CDR3 length equals 12 residues. CDR1 is SGHTA and CDR2 is FQGNSA in the germline V gene. V lost 3 bases and J lost 6, with 3 bases in between. The CDR3, as DNA: TGTGCCAGCAGCTTTAGTAATTCACCCCTCCACTTT. This gives the protein CASSFSNSPLHF.

The count of this clone is one. This chain joins TRBV2 and TRBJ2-7, with 9 bases fitting TRBD1. The CDR3 length is 15 residues. V lost 3 bases, J lost 2 bases, and 5 bases stayed unmatched. The germline CDR1 and CDR2 sequences are SNHLY and FYNNEI. CDR3 protein: CASSDERTGAYEQYF. CDR3 sequence (DNA): TGTGCCAGCAGTGATGAAAGGACAGGGGCCTACGAGCAGTACTTC.

The rearrangement uses TRBV7-9 and TRBJ1-5; no firm D call. The CDR3 has 13 amino acids. Germline values: CDR1 SEHNR, CDR2 FQNEAQ (reference sequence). The V and J ends lost 2 bases and 4 bases respectively, with 6 bases between them. CDR3 bases: TGTGCCAGCAGCTTACAGGCAAATCAGCCCCAGCATTTT. Its protein product is CASSLQANQPQHF.

The CDR3, as DNA: TGTGCCAGCTCACCACTCTCCGACTATGGCTACACCTTC. It codes for CASSPLSDYGYTF. The V and J genes are TRBV18 and TRBJ1-2; unclear D gene. Germline loops: CDR1 KGHSH, CDR2 LQKENI. Trimming shortened V by 1 base and J by 3 bases, and 6 bases separated the two germline ends. The CDR3 has 13 amino acids.